These 8 T cell receptor beta chains share one sample of origin, sequenced in a study of response to subunit inactivated influenza vaccine. TCRdb independently ran MiXCR on the RT-PCR reads; one entry per CDR3 protein. The profile covers fewer than 250,000 distinct CDR3 sequences, with roughly 14% appearing a single time and about 25% taken by the ten largest. Specimen: CD8+ T cells sorted from PBMCs, collected 4 to 6 days after vaccination. The receptors were gathered from a middle-aged man who received an inactivated influenza vaccine.

This clonotype was counted a few times. This chain joins TRBV20-1 and TRBJ2-5; TRBD2 matches 8 bases. Germline loops: CDR1 DFQATT, CDR2 SNEGSKA (reference sequence). The J segment lost 2 bases and the V segment lost 1 base, leaving 6 bases of the junction unmatched. This CDR3 is 15 amino acids long. The CDR3 nucleotides are TGCAGTGCTAGAGGTCGGGGGGGGATACAAGAGACCCAGTACTTC. Its protein product is CSARGRGGIQETQYF.

The chain employs TRBV15 and TRBJ2-5; possibly TRBD1 for D (6 bases). This CDR3 spans 15 amino acids. Germline CDR1 is LNHNV and CDR2 is YYDKDF (reference sequence). Deletions cut 1 base from V and 2 bases from J, with 11 bases between. The CDR3 protein is CATSRAGGSQETQYF. The CDR3 nucleotides read TGTGCCACCAGCAGAGCTGGGGGCTCTCAAGAGACCCAGTACTTC.

This clonotype was seen repeatedly, ten times or more. CDR3 in DNA: TGTGCCAGCAGCTCCCATCTAGCGGGGGGATACAATGAGCAGTTCTTC. It specifies CASSSHLAGGYNEQFF. The chain carries TRBV7-8 and TRBJ2-1, with 11 bases aligning to TRBD2. Germline CDR1 SGHVS, CDR2 FQNEAQ. The CDR3 is 16 residues long. The J segment lost 4 bases and the V segment lost 4 bases, leaving 6 bases of the junction unmatched.

The rearrangement joins TRBV12-2 to TRBJ2-1; the DNA was not compared with TRBD2, the D call given in the table. TRBV12-2 is termed a pseudogene. The CDR3 totals 15 residues. CDR3 amino acids: CASRLEIAGGDEQFF. Here the CDR3 DNA reads TGTGCAAGTCGCTTAGAGATAGCGGGGGGCGATGAGCAGTTCTTC.

The rearrangement uses TRBV7-8 and TRBJ2-7; 8 bases line up with TRBD2. This CDR3 has 15 residues. CDR1 and CDR2 from the germline V gene are SGHVS and FQNEAQ. V lost 0 bases and J lost 5; bases outside the gene matches: 6. For the CDR3, the DNA is TGTGCCAGCAGCTTAGCCGCGGGAGGCAGGAACGAGCAGTACTTC. Translating gives CASSLAAGGRNEQYF.

This clonotype was seen a few times. DNA of the CDR3: TGTGCCAGCGGGAAGTTAGTCGGGGAGGGATACAATGAGCAGTTCTTC. This translates into CASGKLVGEGYNEQFF. The V call is TRBV6-2 or TRBV6-3, the J call TRBJ2-1; 7 bases match TRBD2. V lost 8 bases to trimming and J lost 4 bases; unmatched junction nucleotides: 14. CDR3 size: 16 residues. Germline CDR1 and CDR2: MNHEY and SVGEGT.

This clonotype was counted ten times or more. Here the CDR3 reads CASSQTEWRGYTF. The DNA of the CDR3 is TGTGCCAGCAGCCAGACGGAGTGGAGAGGCTACACCTTC. The chain recombines TRBV4-2 with TRBJ1-2; no reliable D call. The CDR3 length is 13 residues. Trimming left V 3 bases short and J 8 bases short, with 13 bases between. CDR1 is LGHNA, CDR2 YNFKEQ, per germline.

This chain uses TRBV11-2 with TRBJ2-7; no reliable D call. Trimming took off 8 bases at V and 0 bases at J, with 17 bases between the two ends. The CDR3 extends over 15 amino acids. CDR1 SGHAT and CDR2 FQNNGV come from the germline V gene. This chain's CDR3 is CASLRRTPSSYEQYF. The CDR3 bases are TGTGCCAGCCTACGAAGGACCCCGAGCTCCTACGAGCAGTACTTC.